This paragraph reports one T cell receptor (beta chain). Its cognate antigen has yet to be identified. Base qualities are not provided; no much larger clone lies one nucleotide away. The data originate from a study of T cell repertoires in cytomegalovirus infection (dated by TCRdb to between 2018 and 2020). Context from the whole study: Peptide stimulations targeted recently identified HLA-C-restricted CMV epitopes, whose presentation resists viral immunomodulation, together with well-studied HLA-B-restricted epitopes. Donor HLA type was relevant to the analysis, as public TCR beta signatures indicated carriage of CMV infection together with the matching HLA type.

The CDR3 numbers 16 residues from cysteine through phenylalanine. Only the CDR3 region is kept as DNA, spanning 48 bases read in frame from base 1. Trimming removed 5 bases from V and 4 bases from J; the gene matches leave 7 bases unexplained. CDR1 and CDR2 were assigned from the germline V gene as SGHVS and FNYEAQ. Broader findings and caveats from the paper: In the ex vivo response, HLA-C-restricted CMV-specific TCR beta clonotypes were dominant, and in two of eight donors the single most frequent clonotype came from this HLA-C-restricted group. In both this cohort and an independent approximately 400-donor cohort, the cumulative frequency of public TCR beta family members distinguished carriers of CMV infection plus the relevant HLA type.

The intended sense of this specimen's treatment or condition label: in vitro stimulation with specific CMV peptide epitopes to enrich CMV-specific T cells. Sequenced on an Illumina HiSeq 1500. Starting from the raw public reads, TCRdb applied fastp trimming at Q25, assembled clones with MiXCR and retained in-frame beta chains. When rows share a CDR3 protein, they turn into one entry using the most common DNA and genes. This sample comprises 900,000 to 950,000 distinct CDR3 sequences, roughly a third of them detected only once. The ten largest clones add up to around an eighth of the sample. Sequenced material: cultured CD8+ T cells from PBMCs, taken from culture after CMV antigen stimulation. The clonotype originates from a human donor in good health (CMV status not recorded). Some clones in this sample may be carry-over from other donors' samples. The rearranged segments are TRBV7-6 and TRBJ2-2, and 10 bases in between align with TRBD1. The CDR3 protein: CASSPGRTGGTGELFF. The DNA reads as follows: TGTGCCAGCAGCCCGGGGCGGACAGGGGGCACCGGGGAGCTGTTTTTT.